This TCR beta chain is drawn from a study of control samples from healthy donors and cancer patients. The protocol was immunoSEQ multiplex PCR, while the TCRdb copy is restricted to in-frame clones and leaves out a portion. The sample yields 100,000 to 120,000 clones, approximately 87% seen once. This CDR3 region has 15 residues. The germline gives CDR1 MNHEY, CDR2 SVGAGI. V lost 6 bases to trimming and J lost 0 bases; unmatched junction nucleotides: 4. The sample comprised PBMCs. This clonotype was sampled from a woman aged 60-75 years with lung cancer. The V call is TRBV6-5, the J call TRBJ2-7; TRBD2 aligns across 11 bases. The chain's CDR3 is CASSYTSGSSYEQYF. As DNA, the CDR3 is TGTGCCAGCAGCTACACTAGCGGGAGCTCCTACGAGCAGTACTTC.